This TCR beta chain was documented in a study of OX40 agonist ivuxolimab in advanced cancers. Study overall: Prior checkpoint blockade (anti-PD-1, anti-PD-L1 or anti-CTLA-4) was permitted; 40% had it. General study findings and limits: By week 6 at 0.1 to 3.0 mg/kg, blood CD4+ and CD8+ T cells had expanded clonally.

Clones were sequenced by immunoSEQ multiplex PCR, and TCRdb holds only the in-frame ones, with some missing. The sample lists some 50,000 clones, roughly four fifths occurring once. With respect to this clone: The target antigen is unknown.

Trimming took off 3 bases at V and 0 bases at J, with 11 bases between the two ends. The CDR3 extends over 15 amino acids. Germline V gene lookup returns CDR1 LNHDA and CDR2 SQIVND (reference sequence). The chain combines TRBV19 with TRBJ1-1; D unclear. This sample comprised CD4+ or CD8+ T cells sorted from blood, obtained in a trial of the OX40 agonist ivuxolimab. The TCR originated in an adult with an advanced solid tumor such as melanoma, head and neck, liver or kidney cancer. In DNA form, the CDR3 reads TGTGCCAGTAGTATTCGATTGGGCATGAACACTGAAGCTTTCTTT. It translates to CASSIRLGMNTEAFF.